Below, 27 T cell receptor beta chains from the same sample are listed, as sequenced in a study of OX40 agonist ivuxolimab in advanced cancers. Clones were sequenced by immunoSEQ multiplex PCR, and TCRdb holds only the in-frame ones, with some missing. The sample carries over 45,000 clones, about 89% recorded once. The sequenced sample was CD4+ or CD8+ T cells sorted from blood, obtained in a trial of the OX40 agonist ivuxolimab. These receptors were taken from an adult with an advanced solid tumor such as melanoma, head and neck, liver or kidney cancer.

V and J are TRBV6-5 and TRBJ2-7, with D perhaps assigned TRBD1 or TRBD2 (5 bases each). Per the germline V gene, CDR1 is MNHEY and CDR2 is SVGAGI. This CDR3 is 14 amino acids long. V was cut by 2 bases and J by 0 bases, with 8 bases left in between. CDR3 coding DNA: TGTGCCAGCAGTTACGGGACCGACTCCTACGAGCAGTACTTC. Amino acid sequence: CASSYGTDSYEQYF.

The chain combines TRBV2 with TRBJ2-2; maybe TRBD1 (5 bases). This CDR3 has 15 residues. The germline gives CDR1 SNHLY, CDR2 FYNNEI. The germline V and J ends were trimmed by 4 bases and 1 base, with 10 bases remaining between them. The CDR3 sequence is CASSGNQGNTGELFF. The CDR3 nucleotides read TGTGCCAGCAGTGGAAATCAGGGGAACACCGGGGAGCTGTTTTTT.

The chain is built from TRBV28 and TRBJ1-4; 9 bases fit TRBD1. Germline lookup yields CDR1 MDHEN and CDR2 SYDVKM. Germline trimming cut 6 bases from V and 7 bases from J; bases unmatched to any gene: 9. The CDR3 is 15 amino acids. The CDR3 is CASSSSGTGFEKLFF. CDR3 DNA sequence: TGTGCCAGCAGCTCCTCCGGGACAGGGTTTGAAAAACTGTTTTTT. The whole variable domain, filled in from reference TRBV28 and TRBJ1-4, reads DVKVTQSSRYLVKRTGEKVFLECVQDMDHENMFWYRQDPGLGLRLIYFSYDVKMKEKGDIPEGYSVSREKKERFSLILESASTNQTSMYLCASSSSGTGFEKLFFGSGTQLSVL.

This clone was detected only a few times. V gene TRBV9 combines with J gene TRBJ2-1, with D unclear. V was pared by 4 bases and J by 8 bases, with 16 bases between. The CDR3 loop spans 14 amino acids. CDR1 SGDLS and CDR2 YYNGEE come from the germline V gene. CDR3: CASSLSPLGDEQFF. The CDR3 DNA reads TGTGCCAGCAGCCTCTCCCCGCTTGGAGATGAGCAGTTCTTC.

The chain recombines TRBV9 with TRBJ2-2; D is possibly TRBD1 (5 bases). Germline loops: CDR1 SGDLS, CDR2 YYNGEE. V was shortened by 0 bases and J by 5 bases, with 23 bases between the two germline ends. CDR3 length equals 19 residues. In nucleotides, the CDR3 is TGTGCCAGCAGCGTAGGGATAGGGTCGTACAGGCTCCCAACCGGGGAGCTGTTTTTT. It codes for CASSVGIGSYRLPTGELFF. The whole variable domain, filled in from reference TRBV9 and TRBJ2-2, reads DSGVTQTPKHLITATGQRVTLRCSPRSGDLSVYWYQQSLDQGLQFLIQYYNGEERAKGNILERFSAQQFPDLHSELNLSSLELGDSALYFCASSVGIGSYRLPTGELFFGEGSRLTVL.

V usage is TRBV9 and J usage is TRBJ2-5; the match to TRBD1 covers 9 bases. Germline V lookup: CDR1 SGDLS, CDR2 YYNGEE. After removal of 2 bases from V and 0 bases from J, the junction contained 5 bases not matched to a gene. The CDR3 extends over 16 amino acids. The CDR3 DNA follows: TGTGCCAGCAGCGTGGGGACAGGGTCTTACCAAGAGACCCAGTACTTC. This gives the protein CASSVGTGSYQETQYF. Full variable domain (outside the CDR3, taken from reference TRBV9 and TRBJ2-5): DSGVTQTPKHLITATGQRVTLRCSPRSGDLSVYWYQQSLDQGLQFLIQYYNGEERAKGNILERFSAQQFPDLHSELNLSSLELGDSALYFCASSVGTGSYQETQYFGPGTRLLVL.

This chain links TRBV11-2 with TRBJ1-1, with D possibly matching TRBD1 (5 bases). The CDR3 runs to 14 residues. V lost 2 bases and J 1 base, leaving 8 bases between the germline ends. Per the germline V gene, CDR1 is SGHAT and CDR2 is FQNNGV. The CDR3 reads CASSLTQGNTEAFF. The CDR3 coding sequence is TGTGCCAGCAGCTTAACCCAGGGGAACACTGAAGCTTTCTTT.

The chain links TRBV10-1 to TRBJ2-3, with 9 bases matching TRBD1. In germline, CDR1 is WNHNN, CDR2 SYGVQD (reference sequence). The CDR3 is 16 amino acids. The ends lost 2 bases at V and 2 bases at J; junction bases unmatched: 5. CDR3 nucleotides: TGCGCCAGCAGTGAGACTGGGACAGGGCCCACAGATACGCAGTATTTT. It specifies CASSETGTGPTDTQYF.

The chain is built from TRBV15 and TRBJ2-7; 7 positions agree with TRBD2. The CDR3 has 14 amino acids. With 0 bases clipped from V and 4 bases from J, the junction kept 3 bases outside the gene matches. Germline values: CDR1 LNHNV, CDR2 YYDKDF (reference sequence). The CDR3 bases are TGTGCCACCAGCAGAGATGGGGGGGAATACGAGCAGTACTTC. It translates to CATSRDGGEYEQYF. The whole variable domain, remainder taken from reference TRBV15 and TRBJ2-7, is DAMVIQNPRYQVTQFGKPVTLSCSQTLNHNVMYWYQQKSSQAPKLLFHYYDKDFNNEADTPDNFQSRRPNTSFCFLDIRSPGLGDTAMYLCATSRDGGEYEQYFGPGTRLTVT.

The V and J genes are TRBV5-5 and TRBJ1-5; no clear D gene. The CDR3 extends over 14 amino acids. V shed 1 base and J shed 7 bases, with 12 bases lying between them. The germline gives CDR1 SGHKS, CDR2 YYEKEE (reference sequence). The CDR3: CASSLRVEGQPQHF. For the CDR3, the DNA is TGTGCCAGCAGCTTGCGGGTTGAAGGACAGCCCCAGCATTTT.

V gene TRBV30 combines with J gene TRBJ2-7, with TRBD1 as a possible D gene (5 bases). Germline CDR1 GTSNPN, CDR2 SVGIG (reference sequence). The CDR3 has 12 residues. V gave up 2 bases and J gave up 6 bases, with 11 bases separating them. The CDR3 loop reads CAWSLRVGEQYF. In DNA form, the CDR3 reads TGTGCCTGGAGTCTCAGGGTTGGCGAGCAGTACTTC.

The genes are TRBV23-1 and TRBJ2-1; D is uncertain. TRBV23-1 is reported as an ORF; its role is uncertain. Trimming removed 4 bases at V and 15 bases at J, with 10 bases between. CDR3 length equals 10 residues. The CDR3 reads CASSLRPRFF. The CDR3 nucleotides read TGCGCCAGCAGTCTACGCCCACGGTTCTTC.

A single count supports this clone. The chain carries TRBV7-2 and TRBJ2-3; D is unclear. Trimming removed 3 bases at V and 2 bases at J, with 3 bases between. CDR1 SGHTA and CDR2 FQGNSA come from the germline V gene. This CDR3 has 12 residues. The CDR3 here is CASSLYTDTQYF. The CDR3 region has the DNA TGTGCCAGCAGCTTGTACACAGATACGCAGTATTTT.

The chain is built from TRBV6-5 and TRBJ1-2; D may be TRBD1 (6 bases). The V end lost 8 bases, the J end lost 4 bases, and 11 bases lay between the germline ends. The CDR3 length is 12 residues. Germline V gives CDR1 MNHEY, CDR2 SVGAGI. The CDR3 region has the DNA TGTGCCAGCGGGGGGGGCAGCTATGGCTACACCTTC. It specifies CASGGGSYGYTF.

The J gene is TRBJ1-6, the V gene TRBV9; D is unclear. This CDR3 spans 15 amino acids. V lost 4 bases and J 9 bases, leaving 17 bases between the germline ends. Germline V lookup: CDR1 SGDLS, CDR2 YYNGEE. This CDR3 is CASSPLEGAASPLHF. As DNA, the CDR3 is TGTGCCAGCAGCCCCCTGGAGGGAGCTGCTTCACCCCTCCACTTT.

The chain carries TRBV7-2 and TRBJ1-5; D is unclear. V was trimmed by 5 bases and J by 4 bases, leaving 15 bases between them. The CDR3 has 15 amino acids. CDR1 and CDR2 from the germline V gene are SGHTA and FQGNSA. The CDR3 loop is CASSPAVGRNQPQHF. The CDR3 DNA follows: TGTGCCAGCAGCCCTGCCGTTGGGCGGAATCAGCCCCAGCATTTT.

This sequence joins TRBV6-1 and TRBJ2-6; D is perhaps TRBD2 (5 bases). V gave up 7 bases and J gave up 0 bases, with 10 bases separating them. Looked up from germline, CDR1 is MNHNS and CDR2 is SASEGT. The CDR3 contains 15 residues. Here the CDR3 reads CASKLGLSGANVLTF. CDR3 nucleotide sequence: TGTGCCAGCAAATTAGGACTCTCTGGGGCCAACGTCCTGACTTTC.

The chain links TRBV4-1 to TRBJ2-5, with a weak D call TRBD1 (5 bases). V lost 4 bases and J lost 2, with 11 bases in between. The CDR3 runs to 14 residues. Germline assignment: CDR1 MGHRA and CDR2 YSYEKL. Written as DNA, the CDR3 is TGCGCCAGCAGCCGCGGACACTTACAAGAGACCCAGTACTTC. It is translated as CASSRGHLQETQYF.

This clone was seen only once. V usage is TRBV5-4 and J usage is TRBJ1-6; possible D gene TRBD1, 5 bases. Germline assignment: CDR1 SGHNT and CDR2 YYREEE (reference sequence). V was pared by 3 bases and J by 14 bases, with 12 bases between. The CDR3 totals 12 residues. The CDR3 here is CASSSGPQALHF. DNA of the CDR3: TGTGCCAGCAGCTCGGGACCTCAGGCCCTCCACTTT.

The chain employs TRBV30 and TRBJ2-1, with 12 bases fitting TRBD2. This CDR3 has 15 amino acids. The germline V gene has CDR1 GTSNPN and CDR2 SVGIG (reference sequence). J gave up 6 bases and V 8 bases, and 11 bases lay outside the gene matches. CDR3 in amino acids: CAREPGTSGFNEQFF. DNA for the CDR3: TGTGCCCGGGAGCCTGGGACTAGCGGGTTCAATGAGCAGTTCTTC.

The chain uses TRBV19 and TRBJ2-7; D tentatively fits TRBD1 or TRBD2 (5 bases each). Germline CDR1 reads LNHDA; CDR2 reads SQIVND (reference sequence). V was trimmed by 5 bases and J by 2 bases, leaving 13 bases between them. This CDR3 is 14 amino acids long. The CDR3, as DNA: TGTGCCAGTAGTTACGAGGGGTCGACCTACGAGCAGTACTTC. It translates to CASSYEGSTYEQYF.

This chain uses TRBV28 with TRBJ2-7; 10 nucleotides align to TRBD1. The ends lost 6 bases at V and 6 bases at J; junction bases unmatched: 8. The CDR3 length is 14 residues. CDR1 is MDHEN, CDR2 SYDVKM, per germline. The DNA for the CDR3 is TGTGCCAGCAGGCCGGGACAGGGGAGTCGCGAGCAGTACTTC. It codes for CASRPGQGSREQYF. The full variable domain, rest sourced from reference TRBV28 and TRBJ2-7, is DVKVTQSSRYLVKRTGEKVFLECVQDMDHENMFWYRQDPGLGLRLIYFSYDVKMKEKGDIPEGYSVSREKKERFSLILESASTNQTSMYLCASRPGQGSREQYFGPGTRLTVT.

This clone was seen just once. The chain joins TRBV2 to TRBJ2-7; no clear D. Germline assignment: CDR1 SNHLY and CDR2 FYNNEI. This CDR3 spans 16 amino acids. V lost 5 bases and J 0 bases, leaving 17 bases between the germline ends. The CDR3 spells CASSPRVLSRSYEQYF. The CDR3 nucleotides read TGTGCCAGCAGTCCCCGTGTCCTCTCCCGCTCCTACGAGCAGTACTTC. Full variable domain (remainder filled in from reference TRBV2 and TRBJ2-7): EPEVTQTPSHQVTQMGQEVILRCVPISNHLYFYWYRQILGQKVEFLVSFYNNEISEKSEIFDDQFSVERPDGSNFTLKIRSTKLEDSAMYFCASSPRVLSRSYEQYFGPGTRLTVT.

The V and J genes are TRBV14 and TRBJ2-3; D gene uncertain. The CDR3 has 15 amino acids. The germline V gene has CDR1 SGHDN and CDR2 FVKESK. V lost 5 bases, J lost 3 bases, and 15 bases lay in between. The CDR3 protein is CASSSRVARTDTQYF. The DNA for the CDR3 is TGTGCCAGCAGCTCTAGGGTTGCTAGAACAGATACGCAGTATTTT.

V is TRBV5-4 and J is TRBJ2-5, with D perhaps matching TRBD1 or TRBD2 (5 bases each). Trimming pared 6 bases from V and 4 bases from J, leaving 16 bases between. The V gene's germline CDR1 is SGHNT and CDR2 YYREEE (reference sequence). The CDR3 is 14 residues long. As DNA, the CDR3 is TGTGCCAGCACCAGAGGGGCCAGCCGAGAGACCCAGTACTTC. This sequence encodes CASTRGASRETQYF.

The genes are TRBV10-3 and TRBJ1-2, with TRBD1 identical over 8 bases. Germline values: CDR1 ENHRY, CDR2 SYGVKD. This CDR3 comprises 15 residues. Trimming cost V 8 bases and J 1 base; bases outside gene matches: 9. This chain's CDR3 is CAIYGQGRGNYGYTF. CDR3 nucleotides: TGTGCCATCTATGGACAGGGCAGGGGTAACTATGGCTACACCTTC.

The chain joins TRBV2 to TRBJ2-2; the D is unclear. There are 12 residues in the CDR3. Per germline, CDR1 SNHLY and CDR2 FYNNEI. V lost 7 bases and J 5 bases, leaving 8 bases between the germline ends. CDR3 DNA sequence: TGTGCCAGCACCTCAGATACCGGGGAGCTGTTTTTT. Translation: CASTSDTGELFF.